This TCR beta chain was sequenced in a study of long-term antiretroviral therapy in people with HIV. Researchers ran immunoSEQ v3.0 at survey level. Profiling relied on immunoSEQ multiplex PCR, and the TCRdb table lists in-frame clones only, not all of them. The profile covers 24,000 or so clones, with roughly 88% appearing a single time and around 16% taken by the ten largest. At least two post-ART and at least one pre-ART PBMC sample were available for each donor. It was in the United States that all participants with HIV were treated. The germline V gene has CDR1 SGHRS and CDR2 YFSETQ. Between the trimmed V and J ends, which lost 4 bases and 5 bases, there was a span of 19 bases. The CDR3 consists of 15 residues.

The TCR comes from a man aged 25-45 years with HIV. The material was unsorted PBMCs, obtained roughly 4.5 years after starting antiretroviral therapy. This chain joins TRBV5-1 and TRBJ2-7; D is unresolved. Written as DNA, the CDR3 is TGCGCCAGCAGCATGGGCCCGAGGAGCTCAGACGAGCAGTACTTC. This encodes CASSMGPRSSDEQYF.